Shown below are 32 T cell receptor beta chains from a single sample sequenced in a study of blood T cell repertoires in COVID-19. Clones were sequenced by immunoSEQ multiplex PCR, and TCRdb holds only the in-frame ones, with some missing. This sample has about 220,000 clones, with 65% to 85% found just once. Source material: peripheral blood. These receptors all come from a human donor in a cohort sampled during active COVID-19.

This sequence joins TRBV27 and TRBJ2-7; 7 nucleotides align to TRBD2. This CDR3 is built from 16 residues. CDR1 and CDR2 from the germline V gene are MNHEY and SMNVEV (reference sequence). V lost 6 bases and J lost 4; bases outside the gene matches: 15. This CDR3 reads CASSPGGGRLAYEQYF. The CDR3 DNA sequence: TGTGCCAGCAGCCCTGGCGGGGGACGTCTCGCTTACGAGCAGTACTTC.

The chain carries TRBV28 and TRBJ1-5; tentative D call: TRBD1 (5 bases). The CDR3 contains 13 residues. Germline CDR1 is MDHEN and CDR2 is SYDVKM. The V end was cut by 8 bases, the J end by 6 bases, with 14 bases between. This CDR3 reads CASQSGGIQPQHF. Written as DNA, the CDR3 is TGTGCCAGCCAATCCGGGGGGATTCAGCCCCAGCATTTT.

The rearrangement uses TRBV5-6 and TRBJ2-5; D remains unclear. This CDR3 has 14 residues. From germline, CDR1 is SGHDT and CDR2 YYEEEE. The ends were cut back, 4 bases at V and 4 bases at J, with 14 bases in the middle. CDR3 DNA: TGTGCCAGCAGCCGTTACCATGTTAGAGAGACCCAGTACTTC. Translation: CASSRYHVRETQYF.

The chain has TRBV5-8 and TRBJ2-3, with D perhaps TRBD1 (5 bases). Germline V gene sequence: CDR1 SGHTS, CDR2 YDEGEE. This CDR3 is built from 13 residues. V lost 0 bases, J lost 4 bases, and 6 bases lay in between. The CDR3 sequence is CASSLGGADTQYF. CDR3 in DNA: TGTGCCAGCAGCTTGGGGGGCGCAGATACGCAGTATTTT.

The chain recombines TRBV19 with TRBJ1-4, with D tentatively TRBD1 (5 bases). This CDR3 has 13 amino acids. V was pared by 6 bases and J by 7 bases, with 12 bases between. The germline CDR1 and CDR2 sequences are LNHDA and SQIVND (reference sequence). The CDR3 nucleotides are TGTGCCAGTAGGGGACCGGGGGGTGAAAAACTGTTTTTT. Residues: CASRGPGGEKLFF.

V is TRBV7-2 and J is TRBJ2-7, with TRBD1 matching 9 bases. After removal of 5 bases from V and 2 bases from J, the junction contained 4 bases not matched to a gene. CDR3 size: 14 residues. The V gene's germline CDR1 is SGHTA and CDR2 FQGNSA. CDR3 nucleotides: TGTGCCAGCAGCACGGGACAGGGTACCTACGAGCAGTACTTC. Translation: CASSTGQGTYEQYF.

The gene calls are TRBV28 and TRBJ1-4; a weak D match, TRBD1 (5 bases). V lost 3 bases and J lost 4, with 15 bases in between. Germline V gene lookup returns CDR1 MDHEN and CDR2 SYDVKM. CDR3 length: 16 residues. The CDR3 loop reads CASSFRWGRVNEKLFF. The CDR3 DNA reads as TGTGCCAGCAGTTTCAGGTGGGGCAGGGTTAATGAAAAACTGTTTTTT.

The J gene is TRBJ2-5, the V gene TRBV5-6; 7 bases map to TRBD1. CDR3 length equals 13 residues. V was pared by 6 bases and J by 4 bases, with 6 bases of the junction left unmatched. The V gene's germline CDR1 is SGHDT and CDR2 YYEEEE. For the CDR3, the DNA is TGTGCCAGCATACTAGGGGGCGGAGAGACCCAGTACTTC. Its protein is CASILGGGETQYF.

The chain is built from TRBV28 and TRBJ1-2, with D possibly being TRBD1 (6 bases). Germline CDR1 MDHEN, CDR2 SYDVKM. There are 14 residues in the CDR3. Trimming pared 3 bases from V and 4 bases from J, leaving 12 bases between. CDR3 sequence (DNA): TGTGCCAGCAGTTTTGTTCGACAGGTCTATGGCTACACCTTC. It is translated as CASSFVRQVYGYTF.

V and J are TRBV2 and TRBJ2-3, with TRBD2 matching 16 bases. The ends lost 6 bases at V and 6 bases at J; junction bases unmatched: 6. The CDR3 runs 16 residues. CDR1 and CDR2 from the germline V gene are SNHLY and FYNNEI. CDR3 sequence: CASSLGTSGGADTQYF. In DNA, the CDR3 is TGTGCCAGCAGCCTAGGGACTAGCGGGGGGGCGGATACGCAGTATTTT.

V is TRBV19 and J is TRBJ2-7; TRBD1 agrees at 7 bases. V lost 9 bases and J lost 0; bases outside the gene matches: 8. The germline V gene has CDR1 LNHDA and CDR2 SQIVND (reference sequence). The CDR3 consists of 14 residues. This CDR3 is CASTPGTDSYEQYF. CDR3 coding DNA: TGTGCCAGCACCCCCGGGACAGACTCCTACGAGCAGTACTTC.

The chain recombines TRBV5-1 with TRBJ2-2; 8 nucleotides align to TRBD1. V lost 4 bases to trimming and J lost 4 bases; unmatched junction nucleotides: 18. The CDR3 is 19 amino acids. Germline loops: CDR1 SGHRS, CDR2 YFSETQ. CDR3 DNA sequence: TGCGCCAGCAGCCCCGGACAGGGAGGTTTCTCTTCTGCCACCGGGGAGCTGTTTTTT. Its protein is CASSPGQGGFSSATGELFF.

This clone appeared many times. At the DNA level, this CDR3 is encoded by other sequences in the same sample as well. The chain recombines TRBV5-1 with TRBJ2-2, with D tentatively TRBD2 (5 bases). The CDR3 covers 15 residues. Trimming took off 0 bases at V and 0 bases at J, with 6 bases between the two ends. Germline CDR1 SGHRS, CDR2 YFSETQ. CDR3 in amino acids: CASSLDGTNTGELFF. Written as DNA, the CDR3 is TGCGCCAGCAGCTTGGACGGGACGAACACCGGGGAGCTGTTTTTT.

The chain employs TRBV28 and TRBJ1-2; no clear D gene. Trimming left V 6 bases short and J 8 bases short, with 16 bases between. The CDR3 loop spans 13 amino acids. Germline lookup yields CDR1 MDHEN and CDR2 SYDVKM. The CDR3, as DNA: TGTGCCAGCAGCTCCTCGGGGAATAGAGGCTACACCTTC. Its protein product is CASSSSGNRGYTF.

The count of this clone is one. The V and J genes are TRBV9 and TRBJ2-1; 8 bases are a match to TRBD1. The J segment lost 2 bases and the V segment lost 4 bases, leaving 5 bases of the junction unmatched. CDR1 is SGDLS, CDR2 YYNGEE, per germline. This CDR3 has 15 residues. The chain's CDR3 is CASSSRDRTYNEQFF. The CDR3 DNA sequence: TGTGCCAGCAGCTCCCGGGACAGGACCTACAATGAGCAGTTCTTC.

Worth noting for this clone: One junction end disagrees with the germline gene, perhaps due to a read error. The chain has TRBV7-3 and TRBJ2-7; D gene uncertain. The CDR3 has 13 residues. Germline V lookup: CDR1 SGHTA, CDR2 FQGTGA. The chain's CDR3 is CASRLKDSYEQYF. As DNA, the CDR3 is TGTGCCAGCAGGTTAAAAGATAGCTACGAGCAGTACTTC.

This clone showed up just once. The chain links TRBV19 to TRBJ2-2; 7 bases align to TRBD2. The CDR3 totals 14 residues. Germline values: CDR1 LNHDA, CDR2 SQIVND (reference sequence). The V segment lost 6 bases and the J segment 3 bases; nucleotides outside the gene matches: 4. DNA for the CDR3: TGTGCCAGTAGCCGAGCGGGATACACCGGGGAGCTGTTTTTT. This codes for CASSRAGYTGELFF.

V usage is TRBV6-2 or TRBV6-3 and J usage is TRBJ1-2; D might be TRBD1 (6 bases). CDR1 is MNHEY and CDR2 is SVGEGT in the germline V gene. Trimming shortened V by 5 bases and J by 6 bases, and 13 bases separated the two germline ends. CDR3 size: 13 residues. In nucleotides, the CDR3 is TGTGCCAGCAGTCCCGGACAGTGGCATGGCTACACCTTC. It yields the protein CASSPGQWHGYTF.

J is TRBJ1-5 and V is TRBV7-2; TRBD1 aligns across 8 bases. The CDR3 runs to 15 residues. CDR1 is SGHTA and CDR2 is FQGNSA in the germline V gene. V gave up 5 bases and J gave up 5 bases; unmatched junction bases: 8. CDR3: CASSADRGAHQPQHF. The CDR3 coding sequence is TGTGCCAGCAGCGCCGACAGGGGCGCTCATCAGCCCCAGCATTTT.

The chain joins TRBV7-2 to TRBJ2-3; the match to TRBD2 covers 8 bases. CDR3 length: 16 amino acids. Germline V gene lookup returns CDR1 SGHTA and CDR2 FQGNSA. Trimming cost V 5 bases and J 1 base; bases outside gene matches: 8. The CDR3 protein is CASSPDGGAGTDTQYF. CDR3 nucleotide sequence: TGTGCCAGCAGCCCGGACGGGGGGGCTGGCACAGATACGCAGTATTTT. The full variable domain, rest sourced from reference TRBV7-2 and TRBJ2-3, is GAGVSQSPSNKVTEKGKDVELRCDPISGHTALYWYRQSLGQGLEFLIYFQGNSAPDKSGLPSDRFSAERTGGSVSTLTIQRTQQEDSAVYLCASSPDGGAGTDTQYFGPGTRLTVL.

J is TRBJ2-1 and V is TRBV28; the D gene is possibly TRBD1 (6 bases). The CDR3 contains 17 residues. The V end lost 2 bases, the J end lost 6 bases, and 20 bases lay between the germline ends. Germline CDR1 is MDHEN and CDR2 is SYDVKM. CDR3 DNA: TGTGCCAGCAGTTTAACCCAGGGGCCAGAGGACCCCAATGAGCAGTTCTTC. This gives the protein CASSLTQGPEDPNEQFF.

The chain recombines TRBV19 with TRBJ2-5; D is possibly TRBD1 (6 bases). The length of the CDR3 is 12 residues. V shed 8 bases and J shed 0 bases, with 7 bases lying between them. Germline CDR1 reads LNHDA; CDR2 reads SQIVND (reference sequence). CDR3 residues: CASRDNQETQYF. The CDR3 region has the DNA TGTGCCAGTCGGGACAACCAAGAGACCCAGTACTTC. The full variable domain, its missing parts supplied by reference TRBV19 and TRBJ2-5, is DGGITQSPKYLFRKEGQNVTLSCEQNLNHDAMYWYRQDPGQGLRLIYYSQIVNDFQKGDIAEGYSVSREKKESFPLTVTSAQKNPTAFYLCASRDNQETQYFGPGTRLLVL.

This chain connects TRBV28 to TRBJ2-3; 10 bases are shared with TRBD2. The CDR3 is 13 residues long. CDR1 is MDHEN and CDR2 is SYDVKM in the germline V gene. The ends lost 7 bases at V and 6 bases at J; junction bases unmatched: 4. The CDR3 sequence: CASISGRIDTQYF. In DNA form, the CDR3 reads TGTGCCAGCATTAGCGGGAGGATCGATACGCAGTATTTT.

This chain uses TRBV7-2 with TRBJ2-3; possibly TRBD2 for D (6 bases). Per germline, CDR1 SGHTA and CDR2 FQGNSA. The CDR3 runs 14 residues. V shed 5 bases and J shed 1 base, with 10 bases lying between them. CDR3 sequence reads: CASSPGLRTDTQYF. In DNA, the CDR3 is TGTGCCAGCAGCCCCGGACTACGCACAGATACGCAGTATTTT.

The chain carries TRBV7-2 and TRBJ1-5; possibly TRBD1 for D (6 bases). CDR3 length equals 16 residues. CDR1 and CDR2 from the germline V gene are SGHTA and FQGNSA. The ends were cut back, 5 bases at V and 2 bases at J, with 16 bases in the middle. The CDR3 loop reads CASSQNRALGNQPQHF. CDR3 nucleotides: TGTGCCAGCAGCCAAAACAGGGCTTTAGGCAATCAGCCCCAGCATTTT. The full variable domain, in which reference TRBV7-2 and TRBJ1-5 provide the parts outside the CDR3, is GAGVSQSPSNKVTEKGKDVELRCDPISGHTALYWYRQSLGQGLEFLIYFQGNSAPDKSGLPSDRFSAERTGGSVSTLTIQRTQQEDSAVYLCASSQNRALGNQPQHFGDGTRLSIL.

The chain joins TRBV30 to TRBJ1-5; TRBD1 might be the D (5 bases). The V and J ends lost 2 bases and 0 bases respectively, with 17 bases between them. Per germline, CDR1 GTSNPN and CDR2 SVGIG (reference sequence). The CDR3 loop spans 17 amino acids. DNA for the CDR3: TGTGCCTGGAGTACTGGGGGGACCACTTATAGCAATCAGCCCCAGCATTTT. Its translation is CAWSTGGTTYSNQPQHF.

This clone was counted only a few times. The chain has TRBV5-4 and TRBJ1-5; TRBD1 agrees at 8 bases. The CDR3 sequence is 14 residues long. Germline CDR1 and CDR2: SGHNT and YYREEE (reference sequence). J lost 1 base, V lost 4 bases, and 1 base had no gene match. CDR3 in amino acids: CASSRTGSNQPQHF. Here the CDR3 DNA reads TGTGCCAGCAGCCGGACAGGGAGCAATCAGCCCCAGCATTTT.

This clone was seen a handful of times. The rearrangement joins TRBV21-1 to TRBJ1-2; the table gives TRBD1 as D, unverified against the DNA. TRBV21-1 is a pseudogene. The CDR3 contains 17 residues. This CDR3 reads CASSHLCWDSLCGGYTF. CDR3 DNA sequence: TGTGCCAGCAGCCATCTTTGTTGGGACAGCCTTTGTGGTGGCTACACCTTC.

The chain couples TRBV19 to TRBJ2-7, with TRBD2 identical over 8 bases. CDR1 and CDR2 from the germline V gene are LNHDA and SQIVND (reference sequence). CDR3 length: 15 amino acids. V lost 5 bases to trimming and J lost 2 bases; unmatched junction nucleotides: 8. In nucleotides, the CDR3 is TGTGCCAGTAGTTCGGACCATAGCGGGGCCTACGAGCAGTACTTC. As protein: CASSSDHSGAYEQYF.

The chain's CDR3 is CASSSFGGSGETQYF. As DNA, the CDR3 is TGTGCCAGCAGCTCCTTTGGGGGCTCGGGAGAGACCCAGTACTTC. The chain employs TRBV7-9 and TRBJ2-5, with a weak D call TRBD1 (6 bases). The CDR3 consists of 15 residues. Germline CDR1 SEHNR, CDR2 FQNEAQ (reference sequence). V shed 4 bases and J shed 4 bases, with 16 bases lying between them.

The V gene is TRBV19, the J gene TRBJ1-2, with D possibly matching TRBD1 (6 bases). CDR1 LNHDA and CDR2 SQIVND come from the germline V gene (reference sequence). This CDR3 region has 15 residues. Trimming pared 6 bases from V and 2 bases from J, leaving 16 bases between. The CDR3 loop is CASSTRTVPNYGYTF. In nucleotides, the CDR3 is TGTGCCAGTAGCACCCGGACAGTTCCCAACTATGGCTACACCTTC.

The chain is built from TRBV19 and TRBJ1-4; D unresolved. Trimming pared 2 bases from V and 4 bases from J, leaving 8 bases between. Germline V gene data show CDR1 as LNHDA and CDR2 as SQIVND (reference sequence). This CDR3 contains 14 residues. This CDR3 reads CASSIQAVNEKLFF. The CDR3 coding sequence is TGTGCCAGTAGTATACAGGCTGTTAATGAAAAACTGTTTTTT.